This TCR beta chain came from a study of T cell changes during pregnancy in multiple sclerosis. Using immunoSEQ multiplex PCR, the repertoire was profiled, and TCRdb retains in-frame clones only, with some absent. This table has 85,000 to 90,000 clones, approximately 90% appearing once. Germline lookup yields CDR1 MNHEY and CDR2 SMNVEV (reference sequence). With 8 bases clipped from V and 0 bases from J, the junction kept 3 bases outside the gene matches. The CDR3 is 14 amino acids. The sequences come from peripheral blood, collected in the first trimester of pregnancy. The TCR originated in a female donor in good health, enrolled as a control in a pregnancy study. The gene calls are TRBV27 and TRBJ2-2, with TRBD1 identical over 7 bases. The DNA for the CDR3 is TGTGCCAGCTGGGACAGAGCGAACACCGGGGAGCTGTTTTTT. It yields the protein CASWDRANTGELFF.